These T cell receptor beta chains were read from a single sample in a study of preoperative IRX-2 immunotherapy in early breast cancer. The assay was immunoSEQ multiplex PCR, and TCRdb's table has in-frame clones only and misses some. This sample has some 30,000 clones; roughly 89% occur once, and the top ten carry roughly 10%. This specimen was taken from a patient treated with IRX-2 immunotherapy. All receptors derive from a human donor with breast cancer. CDR3s include the opening cysteine and the closing phenylalanine or tryptophan. The order of the fields is J gene, V gene, D gene, CDR3 length, clone size, CDR3 protein, CDR3 DNA. The D gene is left open where the match is weak. The size entry is marked missing in some rows and otherwise reads once, few, many or a size class.

J gene: TRBJ2-7; V gene: TRBV6-5; D gene: TRBD1; CDR3 length: 15; clone size: NA; CDR3 protein: CASTPTGVNIYEQYF; CDR3 DNA: TGTGCCAGCACGCCAACAGGGGTAAATATCTACGAGCAGTACTTC
J gene: TRBJ2-5; V gene: TRBV5-4; D gene: TRBD1; CDR3 length: 15; clone size: NA; CDR3 protein: CASSFAGTGRETQYF; CDR3 DNA: TGTGCCAGCAGCTTCGCCGGGACAGGGCGCGAGACCCAGTACTTC
J gene: TRBJ1-2; V gene: TRBV18; D gene: NA; CDR3 length: 12; clone size: NA; CDR3 protein: CASSPGTYGYTF; CDR3 DNA: TGTGCCAGCTCACCCGGGACCTATGGCTACACCTTC
J gene: TRBJ2-3; V gene: TRBV9; D gene: TRBD2; CDR3 length: 15; clone size: NA; CDR3 protein: CASSVAGSGADTQYF; CDR3 DNA: TGTGCCAGCAGCGTAGCTGGTAGCGGGGCAGATACGCAGTATTTT
J gene: TRBJ1-1; V gene: TRBV9; D gene: TRBD1; CDR3 length: 13; clone size: few; CDR3 protein: CASSVVDRGEAFF; CDR3 DNA: TGTGCCAGCAGCGTAGTAGACAGGGGAGAAGCTTTCTTT
J gene: TRBJ2-7; V gene: TRBV6-1; D gene: TRBD1; CDR3 length: 15; clone size: NA; CDR3 protein: CASSEDGTGGYEQYF; CDR3 DNA: TGTGCCAGCAGTGAAGATGGGACAGGGGGCTACGAGCAGTACTTC
J gene: TRBJ2-7; V gene: TRBV5-1; D gene: TRBD1; CDR3 length: 14; clone size: NA; CDR3 protein: CASSLNRGPYEQYF; CDR3 DNA: TGCGCCAGCAGCTTGAACAGGGGGCCATACGAGCAGTACTTC
J gene: TRBJ2-1; V gene: TRBV5-6; D gene: TRBD2; CDR3 length: 17; clone size: NA; CDR3 protein: CASSRLAGGPGDNEQFF; CDR3 DNA: TGTGCCAGCAGCCGACTAGCGGGAGGGCCTGGGGACAATGAGCAGTTCTTC
J gene: TRBJ1-2; V gene: TRBV6-1; D gene: NA; CDR3 length: 14; clone size: few; CDR3 protein: CASSEPSELYGYTF; CDR3 DNA: TGTGCCAGCAGTGAACCGTCAGAACTCTATGGCTACACCTTC
J gene: TRBJ2-2; V gene: TRBV7-2; D gene: NA; CDR3 length: 14; clone size: NA; CDR3 protein: CASSLVPVGGELFF; CDR3 DNA: TGTGCCAGCAGCTTAGTTCCAGTGGGCGGGGAGCTGTTTTTT
J gene: TRBJ2-2; V gene: TRBV5-1; D gene: NA; CDR3 length: 16; clone size: NA; CDR3 protein: CASSLLQGLNTGELFF; CDR3 DNA: TGCGCCAGCAGCCTACTACAGGGTTTGAACACCGGGGAGCTGTTTTTT
J gene: TRBJ1-3; V gene: TRBV18; D gene: NA; CDR3 length: 15; clone size: NA; CDR3 protein: CASSPITPGGNTIYF; CDR3 DNA: TGTGCCAGCTCACCAATAACCCCGGGGGGAAACACCATATATTTT
J gene: TRBJ1-3; V gene: TRBV19; D gene: NA; CDR3 length: 15; clone size: few; CDR3 protein: CASSIAGTSGNTIYF; CDR3 DNA: TGTGCCAGTAGTATAGCGGGCACATCTGGAAACACCATATATTTT
J gene: TRBJ1-1; V gene: TRBV7-9; D gene: NA; CDR3 length: 17; clone size: NA; CDR3 protein: CASSPPPGTTMNTEAFF; CDR3 DNA: TGTGCCAGCAGCCCGCCCCCCGGGACAACCATGAACACTGAAGCTTTCTTT
J gene: TRBJ2-5; V gene: TRBV7-9; D gene: TRBD2; CDR3 length: 17; clone size: NA; CDR3 protein: CASSSNGLAGSGETQYF; CDR3 DNA: TGTGCCAGCAGCTCTAATGGACTAGCGGGATCAGGCGAGACCCAGTACTTC
J gene: TRBJ2-5; V gene: TRBV7-6; D gene: TRBD1; CDR3 length: 16; clone size: few; CDR3 protein: CASSLAGQGFGETQYF; CDR3 DNA: TGTGCCAGCAGCTTAGCGGGACAGGGCTTTGGAGAGACCCAGTACTTC
J gene: TRBJ1-4; V gene: TRBV30; D gene: NA; CDR3 length: 15; clone size: NA; CDR3 protein: CAWTLKGHETEKLFF; CDR3 DNA: TGTGCCTGGACTCTCAAGGGGCACGAGACAGAAAAACTGTTTTTT
J gene: TRBJ2-1; V gene: TRBV7-9; D gene: TRBD2; CDR3 length: 14; clone size: NA; CDR3 protein: CASSLGLAYNEQFF; CDR3 DNA: TGTGCCAGCAGCCTAGGACTAGCGTACAATGAGCAGTTCTTC
J gene: TRBJ1-2; V gene: TRBV13; D gene: NA; CDR3 length: 14; clone size: once; CDR3 protein: CASSSRGRADGYTF; CDR3 DNA: TGTGCCAGCAGCTCGAGGGGGAGGGCGGATGGCTACACCTTC
J gene: TRBJ1-2; V gene: TRBV2; D gene: NA; CDR3 length: 15; clone size: NA; CDR3 protein: CASNDGGPEEYGYTF; CDR3 DNA: TGTGCCAGCAACGATGGGGGACCCGAGGAGTATGGCTACACCTTC
J gene: TRBJ2-5; V gene: TRBV12-5; D gene: TRBD2; CDR3 length: 13; clone size: NA; CDR3 protein: CASGTSGTETQYF; CDR3 DNA: TGTGCTAGTGGGACTAGCGGGACGGAGACCCAGTACTTC
J gene: TRBJ2-5; V gene: TRBV5-1; D gene: TRBD1; CDR3 length: 17; clone size: NA; CDR3 protein: CASSIMATGGLGETQYF; CDR3 DNA: TGCGCCAGCAGCATTATGGCGACAGGGGGATTGGGAGAGACCCAGTACTTC
J gene: TRBJ2-7; V gene: TRBV28; D gene: TRBD1; CDR3 length: 13; clone size: NA; CDR3 protein: CATRPGTGSEQYF; CDR3 DNA: TGTGCCACCCGCCCCGGGACAGGGTCCGAGCAGTACTTC
J gene: TRBJ2-1; V gene: TRBV5-4; D gene: NA; CDR3 length: 14; clone size: NA; CDR3 protein: CASSSAGSYNEQFF; CDR3 DNA: TGTGCCAGCAGCTCAGCGGGCTCCTACAATGAGCAGTTCTTC
J gene: TRBJ2-7; V gene: TRBV10-3; D gene: TRBD1; CDR3 length: 14; clone size: NA; CDR3 protein: CAISEQQGLHEQYF; CDR3 DNA: TGTGCCATCAGTGAGCAACAGGGGCTTCACGAGCAGTACTTC
J gene: TRBJ2-5; V gene: TRBV6-6; D gene: NA; CDR3 length: 13; clone size: NA; CDR3 protein: CASSYNGEETQYF; CDR3 DNA: TGTGCCAGCAGTTACAATGGAGAAGAGACCCAGTACTTC
J gene: TRBJ1-2; V gene: TRBV27; D gene: NA; CDR3 length: 11; clone size: NA; CDR3 protein: CASGDIYGYTF; CDR3 DNA: TGTGCCAGCGGGGACATCTATGGCTACACCTTC
J gene: TRBJ1-5; V gene: TRBV7-9; D gene: NA; CDR3 length: 16; clone size: NA; CDR3 protein: CASQLVGEGGNQPQHF; CDR3 DNA: TGTGCCAGCCAACTTGTCGGGGAGGGGGGCAATCAGCCCCAGCATTTT
J gene: TRBJ1-1; V gene: TRBV12-5; D gene: NA; CDR3 length: 13; clone size: NA; CDR3 protein: CASGLWENTEAFF; CDR3 DNA: TGTGCTAGTGGTTTGTGGGAGAACACTGAAGCTTTCTTT
J gene: TRBJ1-1; V gene: TRBV6-5; D gene: NA; CDR3 length: 14; clone size: NA; CDR3 protein: CASRPLGGTLGAFF; CDR3 DNA: TGTGCCAGCAGACCCCTTGGCGGGACCTTGGGGGCTTTCTTT
J gene: TRBJ2-3; V gene: TRBV19; D gene: NA; CDR3 length: 14; clone size: few; CDR3 protein: CASRLVASTDTQYF; CDR3 DNA: TGTGCCAGCAGATTGGTAGCTAGCACAGATACGCAGTATTTT
J gene: TRBJ1-2; V gene: TRBV29-1; D gene: NA; CDR3 length: 12; clone size: NA; CDR3 protein: CSAGRAGDGYTF; CDR3 DNA: TGCAGCGCGGGACGGGCGGGTGATGGCTACACCTTC
J gene: TRBJ2-7; V gene: TRBV11-3; D gene: NA; CDR3 length: 13; clone size: NA; CDR3 protein: CASSKGEPREQYF; CDR3 DNA: TGTGCCAGCTCGAAGGGGGAACCCAGAGAGCAGTACTTC
J gene: TRBJ2-1; V gene: TRBV5-4; D gene: NA; CDR3 length: 15; clone size: NA; CDR3 protein: CASSLGHYSYNEQFF; CDR3 DNA: TGTGCCAGCAGCTTGGGCCACTACTCCTACAATGAGCAGTTCTTC
J gene: TRBJ1-4; V gene: TRBV7-9; D gene: NA; CDR3 length: 15; clone size: NA; CDR3 protein: CASSPDGGISEKLFF; CDR3 DNA: TGTGCCAGCAGCCCTGACGGGGGGATAAGCGAAAAACTGTTTTTT
J gene: TRBJ1-4; V gene: TRBV6-1; D gene: TRBD1; CDR3 length: 14; clone size: NA; CDR3 protein: CASSGLQGGEKLFF; CDR3 DNA: TGTGCCAGCAGTGGGTTACAGGGGGGAGAAAAACTGTTTTTT
J gene: TRBJ2-2; V gene: TRBV5-6; D gene: NA; CDR3 length: 14; clone size: NA; CDR3 protein: CASSPVLGAGELFF; CDR3 DNA: TGTGCCAGCAGCCCGGTTCTCGGGGCCGGGGAGCTGTTTTTT
J gene: TRBJ1-1; V gene: TRBV12-5; D gene: NA; CDR3 length: 11; clone size: NA; CDR3 protein: CASGFWVEAFF; CDR3 DNA: TGTGCTAGTGGTTTTTGGGTTGAAGCTTTCTTT
J gene: TRBJ2-7; V gene: TRBV6-1; D gene: NA; CDR3 length: 11; clone size: few; CDR3 protein: CASSDSYEQYF; CDR3 DNA: TGTGCCAGCAGTGACTCCTACGAGCAGTACTTC
J gene: TRBJ1-1; V gene: TRBV5-1; D gene: TRBD1; CDR3 length: 15; clone size: NA; CDR3 protein: CASSPRDRGNTEAFF; CDR3 DNA: TGCGCCAGCAGCCCTAGGGACAGGGGGAACACTGAAGCTTTCTTT
J gene: TRBJ1-5; V gene: TRBV28; D gene: NA; CDR3 length: 14; clone size: NA; CDR3 protein: CASSLLGRKQPQHF; CDR3 DNA: TGTGCCAGCAGTTTATTGGGCAGGAAGCAGCCCCAGCATTTT
J gene: TRBJ1-2; V gene: TRBV7-2; D gene: TRBD1; CDR3 length: 14; clone size: NA; CDR3 protein: CASSSTGVVGGYTF; CDR3 DNA: TGTGCCAGCAGCTCGACAGGGGTTGTAGGTGGCTACACCTTC
J gene: TRBJ2-7; V gene: TRBV1; D gene: NA; CDR3 length: 16; clone size: once; CDR3 protein: CTSSQEPFGTSGEQYF; CDR3 DNA: TGCACCAGCAGCCAGGAGCCTTTTGGGACTAGCGGCGAGCAGTACTTC
J gene: TRBJ1-2; V gene: TRBV18; D gene: NA; CDR3 length: 14; clone size: NA; CDR3 protein: CASSPIGAQGGYTF; CDR3 DNA: TGTGCCAGCTCACCGATTGGGGCCCAGGGGGGCTACACCTTC
J gene: TRBJ2-7; V gene: TRBV28; D gene: TRBD1; CDR3 length: 16; clone size: NA; CDR3 protein: CASRLDPGQGYIEQYF; CDR3 DNA: TGTGCCAGCAGACTCGACCCGGGACAGGGGTACATAGAGCAGTACTTC
J gene: TRBJ1-1; V gene: TRBV29-1; D gene: NA; CDR3 length: 14; clone size: NA; CDR3 protein: CSGALGGLNTEAFF; CDR3 DNA: TGCAGCGGTGCTTTGGGGGGTTTGAACACTGAAGCTTTCTTT
J gene: TRBJ1-4; V gene: TRBV18; D gene: NA; CDR3 length: 14; clone size: NA; CDR3 protein: CASSPGRMNEKLFF; CDR3 DNA: TGTGCCAGCTCACCGGGACGGATGAATGAAAAACTGTTTTTT
J gene: TRBJ1-2; V gene: TRBV18; D gene: NA; CDR3 length: 13; clone size: NA; CDR3 protein: CASSELGDYGYTF; CDR3 DNA: TGTGCCAGCTCAGAATTGGGGGACTATGGCTACACCTTC
J gene: TRBJ1-2; V gene: TRBV5-1; D gene: NA; CDR3 length: 13; clone size: NA; CDR3 protein: CASSLDRASGYTF; CDR3 DNA: TGCGCCAGCAGCTTGGACAGGGCGAGTGGCTACACCTTC
J gene: TRBJ2-5; V gene: TRBV5-6; D gene: NA; CDR3 length: 14; clone size: NA; CDR3 protein: CASSLGQGSGTQYF; CDR3 DNA: TGTGCCAGCAGCTTGGGGCAGGGGTCGGGGACCCAGTACTTC
J gene: TRBJ1-5; V gene: TRBV5-6; D gene: NA; CDR3 length: 16; clone size: NA; CDR3 protein: CASSLGPQWVRQPQHF; CDR3 DNA: TGTGCCAGCAGCCTGGGGCCGCAGTGGGTTAGGCAGCCCCAGCATTTT
J gene: TRBJ2-5; V gene: TRBV28; D gene: NA; CDR3 length: 15; clone size: NA; CDR3 protein: CASSLGRDYQETQYF; CDR3 DNA: TGTGCCAGCAGTTTAGGCCGGGACTACCAAGAGACCCAGTACTTC
J gene: TRBJ2-2; V gene: TRBV18; D gene: NA; CDR3 length: 16; clone size: NA; CDR3 protein: CASSPPGQPNTGELFF; CDR3 DNA: TGTGCCAGCTCACCACCGGGGCAACCTAACACCGGGGAGCTGTTTTTT